This TCR beta chain appears in the sequencing data of a study of OX40 agonist ivuxolimab in advanced cancers. CDR1 and CDR2 from the germline V gene are LGHNA and YSLEER. Trimming took off 0 bases at V and 0 bases at J, with 15 bases between the two ends. The CDR3 is made up of 18 amino acids. This clone occurred once. Using immunoSEQ multiplex PCR, the repertoire was profiled, and TCRdb retains in-frame clones only, with some absent. The table records approximately 61,000 clones, approximately 90% of them present only once. This TCR was recovered from an adult with an advanced solid tumor such as melanoma, head and neck, liver or kidney cancer. The input for sequencing was CD4+ or CD8+ T cells sorted from blood, taken in a trial of the OX40 agonist ivuxolimab. V usage is TRBV4-3 and J usage is TRBJ2-1; D is undetermined. DNA for the CDR3: TGCGCCAGCAGCCAAGAAGGAGTCGTCGCCAGCTCCTACAATGAGCAGTTCTTC. This encodes CASSQEGVVASSYNEQFF.